The 10 T cell receptor beta chains given below trace back to one sample, sequenced in a study of cytomegalovirus exposure and HLA in healthy donors. The repertoire was sequenced with immunoSEQ multiplex PCR; TCRdb's copy has only in-frame clones and lacks some. The sample gives about 200,000 clones, around 83% of which show up once; roughly 13% is in the top ten. Sequencing used PBMCs. The receptors here all came from a woman in her twenties or thirties in good health and CMV-seropositive.

This sequence joins TRBV7-8 and TRBJ2-2; 11 positions match TRBD2. The CDR3 totals 17 residues. The V gene end was trimmed by 5 bases and the J gene end by 1 base; junction bases not matched to a gene: 6. The germline CDR1 and CDR2 sequences are SGHVS and FQNEAQ. CDR3 nucleotides: TGTGCCAGCAGCCCCCGGACTAGCGGGCAGAACACCGGGGAGCTGTTTTTT. Translating it yields CASSPRTSGQNTGELFF.

V gene TRBV29-1 combines with J gene TRBJ1-2; D uncertain. This CDR3 contains 11 residues. V shed 4 bases and J shed 4 bases, with 7 bases lying between them. CDR1 is SQVTM, CDR2 ANQGSEA, per germline. CDR3 protein: CSVADSYGYTF. The CDR3 region has the DNA TGCAGCGTTGCTGATAGCTATGGCTACACCTTC.

The CDR3 bases are TGTGCCAGCAGCAGGACCCGGGACAGGGAACTCGAGCAGTACTTC. Its translation is CASSRTRDRELEQYF. The chain links TRBV7-6 to TRBJ2-7; 9 positions match TRBD1. Trimming took 5 bases from V and 6 from J; bases not matched to a gene: 11. This CDR3 contains 15 residues. The germline V gene has CDR1 SGHVS and CDR2 FNYEAQ.

The chain is built from TRBV4-1 and TRBJ1-5; D is possibly TRBD1 (5 bases). Germline CDR1 reads MGHRA; CDR2 reads YSYEKL. The CDR3 sequence is 14 residues long. Deletions cut 4 bases from V and 1 base from J, with 8 bases between. The CDR3 here is CASSPGLSNQPQHF. The CDR3 nucleotides read TGCGCCAGCAGCCCAGGGTTGAGCAATCAGCCCCAGCATTTT.

The rearrangement joins TRBV29-1 to TRBJ1-1; D is undetermined. Germline V gives CDR1 SQVTM, CDR2 ANQGSEA. CDR3 size: 15 residues. The V end lost 5 bases, the J end lost 0 bases, and 16 bases lay between the germline ends. The CDR3 nucleotides are TGCAGCGTTTGCCTGTCGGTAGACATGAACACTGAAGCTTTCTTT. Protein: CSVCLSVDMNTEAFF.

The rearrangement uses TRBV5-1 and TRBJ1-2; D not certain. Looked up from germline, CDR1 is SGHRS and CDR2 is YFSETQ. V lost 0 bases and J 6 bases, leaving 6 bases between the germline ends. This CDR3 has 12 amino acids. CDR3: CASSLDGDGYTF. In nucleotides, the CDR3 is TGCGCCAGCAGCTTGGACGGTGATGGCTACACCTTC.

The rearrangement links TRBV30 to TRBJ1-2, with D perhaps matching TRBD1 (5 bases). Trimming took 8 bases from V and 7 from J, leaving 17 bases between them. CDR1 and CDR2 (germline): GTSNPN, SVGIG (reference sequence). This CDR3 comprises 12 residues. The CDR3 nucleotides are TGTGCCCAGGGCCAGGGATGGGCTGGCTACACCTTC. Translated: CAQGQGWAGYTF. The full variable domain, its missing parts supplied by reference TRBV30 and TRBJ1-2, is SQTIHQWPATLVQPVGSPLSLECTVEGTSNPNLYWYRQAAGRGLQLLFYSVGIGQISSEVPQNLSASRPQDRQFILSSKKLLLSDSGFYLCAQGQGWAGYTFGSGTRLTVV.

This clone has just a few counts. The chain uses TRBV5-6 and TRBJ2-2; 7 bases map to TRBD1. The V gene's germline CDR1 is SGHDT and CDR2 YYEEEE. J was trimmed by 4 bases and V by 4 bases; bases with no gene match: 7. The CDR3 runs 15 residues. The CDR3 DNA is TGTGCCAGCAGCCTGACAGGGTTGGGCACCGGGGAGCTGTTTTTT. This gives the protein CASSLTGLGTGELFF.

The chain uses TRBV9 and TRBJ2-7; 7 bases are shared with TRBD1. The germline CDR1 and CDR2 sequences are SGDLS and YYNGEE. With V trimmed by 0 bases and J by 7 bases, 10 bases remained unmatched. The CDR3 runs to 15 residues. The DNA for the CDR3 is TGTGCCAGCAGCGTAGAGGCAGGGGGTATTGGAGAGCAGTACTTC. Its protein is CASSVEAGGIGEQYF.

The chain is built from TRBV11-3 and TRBJ2-7, with D possibly TRBD2 on 6 matching bases. The germline CDR1 and CDR2 sequences are SGHNT and YENEEA. V lost 5 bases, J lost 4 bases, and 12 bases lay in between. The CDR3 is 13 amino acids. CDR3: CASSPDAGYEQYF. The DNA for the CDR3 is TGTGCCAGCAGCCCGGACGCGGGATACGAGCAGTACTTC.